This TCR beta chain was found in a study of vaccination and CD4 T cells after COVID-19 (dated by TCRdb to between 2022 and 2023). Describing the broader study: Convalescent patients had a positive SARS-CoV-2 result on nasal swab PCR, and of these patients, several had mild disease and one had severe disease. Six males and four females were included in the convalescent cohort, with two Hispanic individuals, seven Caucasians, two Asians and one multiracial person represented. Participants received two doses of either the Pfizer-BioNTech BNT162b2 vaccine (n=8) or the Moderna mRNA-1273 vaccine (n=2). Post-COVID blood samples from convalescent patients were collected a median of approximately 93 days after diagnosis, with a range of about 35 to 180 days. Post-vaccine blood samples were collected a median of about 72 days after the second vaccine dose, ranging from 14 to 241 days. The cultures were stimulated with overlapping spike peptide pools from SARS-CoV-2 and from the common cold coronaviruses HCoV-NL63, HCoV-OC43 and HCoV-229E. Control cultures used a CEFX viral epitope pool as positive control, an HIV-1 Nef peptide pool as negative control, or no peptide. In 9 to 11 COVID-19 convalescent patients and a few infection-naive healthy vaccine recipients, researchers compared the spike-specific CD4+ TCR repertoire from before mRNA vaccination with the repertoire from after.

This clonotype was observed a few times. What antigen it recognizes has not been identified. No much larger clonotype is one base removed from it; base qualities were not supplied. This specimen's treatment or condition label, per the study, means: approximately 9-day PBMC culture with coronavirus spike peptide pools or control peptides (ViraFEST assay). To expand antigen-specific T cells with peptide pools and then pick out the expanded clonotypes through TCR sequencing, the study relied on the ViraFEST assay. The convalescent patients' positive SARS-CoV-2 PCR tests were from March to December 2020, which was before the Alpha, Beta and Delta variants emerged in the United States. PBMCs were cultured at around 2.2 million per well in IMDM supplemented with approximately 5% human AB serum and 8.5 to 10 IU/ml IL-2, with 10 ug/ml peptide pools added. Half of the culture medium was replaced with fresh IL-2-containing medium on days 3 and 7. After around 11 days of culture, CD4+ T cells were isolated by negative selection using the EasySep CD4+ T cell isolation kit. Ficoll-Paque Plus gradient centrifugation was used to isolate PBMCs from whole blood, and the isolated PBMCs were then either used fresh or cryopreserved at -140C. Triplicate wells were generally used for each culture condition.

The method behind the library was PCR. DNA from cultured CD4+ T cells was subjected to TCR sequencing with the Oncomine TCR Beta short-read assay at the Johns Hopkins FTIC core. The QIAamp micro DNA kit was used to extract genomic DNA from the cultured CD4+ T cells. The Oncomine TCR Beta libraries from cultured CD4+ T cells were pooled using unique dual indexes and then sequenced on an Illumina iSeq 100. On the study's bioinformatics: Non-productive sequences were filtered out, and CDR3s that did not start with C, did not end with F or W, or were shorter than 7 amino acids were discarded. Antigen-specific clonotypes were identified using the MANAFEST web application through comparison of peptide-stimulated wells with reference and other culture wells. For a clone to be called positive, the clone needed an FDR below 0.05, an odds ratio above 5, and a productive frequency above 0.1% in at least two of three replicate wells. Clonotypes that were significantly expanded in both SARS-CoV-2 spike wells and at least one common cold coronavirus spike condition were defined as cross-reactive. Using R version 3.6.1, CDR3 homology was evaluated through Levenshtein distances (stringdist) along with unrooted phylogenetic trees (ape). The raw public reads went through TCRdb reprocessing: fastp at Q25, MiXCR clone calling, in-frame beta chains kept. A single entry per CDR3 protein holds the most common genes and DNA from its merged rows. For this entry, the V and J calls and clone size follow TCRdb and not the study's own pipeline. The sample has about 7,700 distinct CDR3 sequences on record, roughly 57% of them singletons. Jointly, the top ten make up roughly 36% of the sample.

What the work shows at the level of the full study, not this receptor alone: Although the median number of SARS-CoV-2-reactive clonotypes went up from roughly 19 after infection to approximately 40 after vaccination, the increase was not significant. Among the post-vaccine SARS-CoV-2-reactive clones in convalescent patients, a median 86.3% showed up only after vaccination, which suggests vaccine-specific priming. The study included relatively few convalescent patients and did not analyze early timepoints after natural infection. Of the vaccine-specific clones in convalescent patients, 304 of 307, or nearly all, reacted only to SARS-CoV-2 spike and did not cross-react with common cold coronaviruses.

The germline V gene specifies SGHTA as CDR1 and FQGNSA as CDR2. The CDR3 holds 15 amino acids from the cysteine to the phenylalanine. The CDR3 DNA has 45 bases and is translated from base 1. The junction carries 17 bases between V and J, which are trimmed by 5 bases and 4 bases respectively. Sequencing was performed on CD4+ T cells from blood, cultured in vitro. The V and J genes are TRBV7-2 and TRBJ1-1; the D gene is not confidently resolved. The clonotype was recovered from a human donor who had recovered from COVID-19. The CDR3 protein sequence reads: CASSPPTAGSTEAFF. The DNA sequence is TGTGCCAGCAGCCCACCGACCGCCGGGAGCACTGAAGCTTTCTTT.